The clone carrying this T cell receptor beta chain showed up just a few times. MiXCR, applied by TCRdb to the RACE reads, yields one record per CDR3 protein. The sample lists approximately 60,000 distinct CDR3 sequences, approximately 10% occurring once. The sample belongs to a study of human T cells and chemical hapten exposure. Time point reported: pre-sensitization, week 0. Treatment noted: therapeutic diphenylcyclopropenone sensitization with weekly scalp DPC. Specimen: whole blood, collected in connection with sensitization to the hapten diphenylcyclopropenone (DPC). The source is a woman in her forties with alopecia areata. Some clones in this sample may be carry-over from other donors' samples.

The CDR3 region has the DNA TGTGCCAGCAGCTCGGTGGGACTAGCGGGAGGGCCCTCTAACGAGCAGTACTTC. This gives the protein CASSSVGLAGGPSNEQYF. The genes are TRBV11-2 and TRBJ2-7, with TRBD2 identical over 16 bases. V lost 4 bases to trimming and J lost 5 bases; unmatched junction nucleotides: 11. CDR3 length equals 18 residues. The V gene's germline CDR1 is SGHAT and CDR2 FQNNGV.